These 30 T cell receptor beta chains were all obtained from the same sample, sequenced in a study of post-analysis software for immune sequencing data. The authors incorporated unique molecular identifiers into the TCR beta cDNA libraries. One entry per CDR3 protein, called by TCRdb with MiXCR from the PCR reads. The data hold hundreds of thousands of distinct CDR3 sequences, with just under 30% observed a single time. The study, taken as a whole, reports: There were roughly five TRBV segments more frequent in patients than controls, and TRBV5-6, TRBV5-1 and TRBV20-1 were among them.

The antigens of these receptors remain unknown. Sequencing was done on a sample of blood. The receptors derive from a girl aged 5 to 17 with multiple sclerosis.

The V gene is TRBV2, the J gene TRBJ2-1; 8 bases line up with TRBD1. The last part of the DNA fits TRBJ2-7 better; the J call may be wrong. Germline lookup yields CDR1 SNHLY and CDR2 FYNNEI. The CDR3 extends over 14 amino acids. The DNA of the CDR3 is TGTGCCAGCGACCCGGACAGGGTGAAATACGAGCAGTACTTC. Translated, it gives CASDPDRVKYEQYF.

This clonotype showed up just a few times. The chain links TRBV10-3 to TRBJ1-2, with D possibly matching TRBD1 (5 bases). Trimming cost V 8 bases and J 3 bases, with 16 bases left between them. CDR3 size: 14 residues. The germline gives CDR1 ENHRY, CDR2 SYGVKD. Written as DNA, the CDR3 is TGTGCCATCTCGTCGGGGGTTTTTGACTATGGCTACACCTTC. This codes for CAISSGVFDYGYTF.

The J gene is TRBJ1-6, the V gene TRBV6-1, with 7 bases lining up with TRBD1. There are 17 residues in the CDR3. Germline-derived CDR1 and CDR2 are MNHNS and SASEGT. With 6 bases clipped from V and 7 bases from J, the junction kept 15 bases outside the gene matches. In nucleotides, the CDR3 is TGTGCCAGCAGGCTCTGGGAGGACAGGCCGACGAATTCACCCCTCCACTTT. Residues: CASRLWEDRPTNSPLHF.

In its sample, this clonotype was seen a few times. This rearrangement joins TRBV29-1 to TRBJ2-7; 8 nucleotides line up with TRBD1. V lost 2 bases, J lost 6 bases, and 0 bases stayed unmatched. Germline V lookup: CDR1 SQVTM, CDR2 ANQGSEA. This CDR3 contains 11 residues. CDR3: CSVETGGEQYF. The DNA for the CDR3 is TGCAGCGTTGAAACAGGGGGCGAGCAGTACTTC.

The rearrangement uses TRBV6-4 and TRBJ2-4; D possibly corresponds to TRBD2 (6 bases). The DNA end favors TRBJ2-7, so the J call may be wrong. From germline, CDR1 is MRHNA and CDR2 SNTAGT. The CDR3 loop spans 13 amino acids. CDR3 DNA sequence: TGTGCCAGCACGGGGGACTGCCAGGACGAGCAGTACTTC. Translating gives CASTGDCQDEQYF.

This clonotype showed up just a few times. The chain employs TRBV7-8 and TRBJ2-1; TRBD2 agrees at 7 bases. Germline CDR1 reads SGHVS; CDR2 reads FQNEAQ. V gave up 1 base and J gave up 9 bases; unmatched junction bases: 18. This CDR3 is built from 18 residues. The CDR3, as DNA: TGTGCCAGCAGCTTAGTTCATCATCGGGACTATGTCACTGGTGAGCAGTTCTTC. Protein sequence: CASSLVHHRDYVTGEQFF.

The CDR3 loop is CASSDETNGIGETQYF. The CDR3 DNA sequence: TGCGCCAGCAGTGACGAGACTAACGGGATTGGAGAGACCCAGTACTTC. The rearrangement uses TRBV10-2 and TRBJ2-5; weak D call: TRBD2 (5 bases). The CDR3 spans 16 residues. V lost 3 bases and J lost 4, with 18 bases in between. CDR1 is WSHSY, CDR2 SAAADI, per germline.

The chain is built from TRBV20-1 and TRBJ2-5; no reliable D call. Germline V lookup: CDR1 DFQATT, CDR2 SNEGSKA (reference sequence). The CDR3 is 15 residues long. V dropped 4 bases and J dropped 4 bases, with 19 bases sitting between them. CDR3 DNA: TGCAGTGCTAACACCCCTGGCCCTCCTTTAGAGACCCAGTACTTC. It encodes CSANTPGPPLETQYF.

The chain uses TRBV28 and TRBJ1-3; D ambiguous. V was trimmed by 6 bases and J by 0 bases, leaving 9 bases between them. The CDR3 has 14 amino acids. CDR1 MDHEN and CDR2 SYDVKM come from the germline V gene. CDR3 nucleotide sequence: TGTGCCAGCAGCCCTGTGATCTCTGGAAACACCATATATTTT. Amino acids: CASSPVISGNTIYF.

J is TRBJ2-1 and V is TRBV28; TRBD1 is a possible D gene (5 bases). Trimming left V 2 bases short and J 9 bases short, with 14 bases between. The CDR3 contains 14 residues. Germline values: CDR1 MDHEN, CDR2 SYDVKM. The CDR3 bases are TGTGCCAGCAGTTTAAGGGCGGCAGGGTCTGAGCAGTTCTTC. Its protein product is CASSLRAAGSEQFF.

The chain carries TRBV29-1 and TRBJ1-3; 8 nucleotides line up with TRBD1. Germline V gives CDR1 SQVTM, CDR2 ANQGSEA. J lost 4 bases, V lost 4 bases, and 6 bases had no gene match. The CDR3 contains 14 residues. CDR3 nucleotides: TGCAGCGTTGCACCAGGGGGCAACGGAAACACCATATATTTT. This codes for CSVAPGGNGNTIYF.

The J gene is TRBJ1-4, the V gene TRBV11-2; no clear D. Per the germline V gene, CDR1 is SGHAT and CDR2 is FQNNGV. The V end lost 5 bases, the J end lost 3 bases, and 13 bases lay between the germline ends. This CDR3 spans 15 amino acids. CDR3 sequence (DNA): TGTGCCAGCAGCCTGGACCGCATGTCTAATGAAAAACTGTTTTTT. Protein sequence: CASSLDRMSNEKLFF.

This chain links TRBV7-2 with TRBJ1-5; 11 bases agree with TRBD1. Looked up from germline, CDR1 is SGHTA and CDR2 is FQGNSA. There are 15 residues in the CDR3. J was trimmed by 3 bases and V by 8 bases; bases with no gene match: 6. The CDR3 loop is CASGGQGGVNQPQHF. CDR3 sequence (DNA): TGTGCCAGCGGGGGACAGGGGGGAGTCAATCAGCCCCAGCATTTT.

This rearrangement joins TRBV6-1 to TRBJ2-5; D uncertain. V dropped 5 bases and J dropped 5 bases, with 3 bases sitting between them. The CDR3 consists of 10 residues. CDR1 is MNHNS and CDR2 is SASEGT in the germline V gene. In nucleotides, the CDR3 is TGTGCCAGCAGTTTTGAGACCCAGTACTTC. Translation gives CASSFETQYF.

Worth noting for this clonotype: A much larger clone differs from this one at a single base, so this may be a read error. The rearrangement links TRBV6-4 to TRBJ2-7; possible D gene TRBD2, 5 bases. Germline V gene sequence: CDR1 MRHNA, CDR2 SNTAGT. The ends were cut back, 2 bases at V and 7 bases at J, with 9 bases in the middle. The CDR3 is made up of 12 amino acids. CDR3 sequence (DNA): TGTGCCAGCAGTGACCGGGAAAATGAGCAGTACTTC. It yields the protein CASSDRENEQYF.

The rearrangement links TRBV28 to TRBJ1-2, with D uncertain. V was clipped by 5 bases and J by 8 bases, with 15 bases between them. CDR1 MDHEN and CDR2 SYDVKM come from the germline V gene. This CDR3 has 13 residues. Here the CDR3 reads CASSPPPVWGYTF. For the CDR3, the DNA is TGTGCCAGCAGTCCACCTCCAGTCTGGGGCTACACCTTC.

The rearrangement joins TRBV27 to TRBJ2-5; D remains unclear. The J call may be wrong; the DNA end is better matched by TRBJ2-7. CDR1 and CDR2 from the germline V gene are MNHEY and SMNVEV (reference sequence). The CDR3 consists of 15 residues. The CDR3: CASSSSRRPSYEQYF. CDR3 sequence (DNA): TGTGCCAGCAGTTCCAGTCGCAGACCGTCCTACGAGCAGTACTTC.

This chain joins TRBV9 and TRBJ2-3; D call uncertain. Deletions cut 1 base from V and 3 bases from J, with 9 bases between. Germline V gene data show CDR1 as SGDLS and CDR2 as YYNGEE. The CDR3 is 14 amino acids. The CDR3 DNA sequence: TGTGCCAGCAGCGTAATGGTAGGGACAGATACGCAGTATTTT. Its translation: CASSVMVGTDTQYF.

DNA of the CDR3: TGTGCCAGCAGTTCACGAGTGGGCCAGTTGGGTGAGCAGTTCTTC. This codes for CASSSRVGQLGEQFF. The chain uses TRBV6-5 and TRBJ2-1; D is unresolved. Germline CDR1 and CDR2: MNHEY and SVGAGI. The CDR3 loop spans 15 amino acids. V was clipped by 4 bases and J by 9 bases, with 19 bases between them.

This clonotype was counted a few times. This sequence joins TRBV29-1 and TRBJ1-2; D is perhaps TRBD1 (5 bases). The CDR3 totals 14 residues. From germline, CDR1 is SQVTM and CDR2 ANQGSEA. The V end was cut by 3 bases, the J end by 4 bases, with 15 bases between. CDR3 amino acids: CSVDAGMLSYGYTF. The CDR3 DNA reads as TGCAGCGTTGATGCAGGGATGCTTAGCTATGGCTACACCTTC. Looking up the rest from reference TRBV29-1 and TRBJ1-2 gives the full variable domain: SAVISQKPSRDICQRGTSLTIQCQVDSQVTMMFWYRQQPGQSLTLIATANQGSEATYESGFVIDKFPISRPNLTFSTLTVSNMSPEDSSIYLCSVDAGMLSYGYTFGSGTRLTVV.

The table lists this clonotype with a few counts. The chain employs TRBV7-9 and TRBJ2-1, with D possibly matching TRBD1 (6 bases). The CDR3 runs to 12 residues. V was clipped by 7 bases and J by 8 bases, with 12 bases between them. The germline gives CDR1 SEHNR, CDR2 FQNEAQ (reference sequence). The CDR3 bases are TGTGCCAGCAAACAGGGACGAGATGAGCAGTTCTTC. This encodes CASKQGRDEQFF. The variable domain in full, with the rest retrieved from reference TRBV7-9 and TRBJ2-1, is DTGVSQNPRHKITKRGQNVTFRCDPISEHNRLYWYRQTLGQGPEFLTYFQNEAQLEKSRLLSDRFSAERPKGSFSTLEIQRTEQGDSAMYLCASKQGRDEQFFGPGTRLTVL.

This clonotype came up a few times. The chain joins TRBV10-3 to TRBJ2-7, with D perhaps matching TRBD1 (5 bases). This CDR3 region has 12 residues. CDR1 ENHRY and CDR2 SYGVKD come from the germline V gene. The germline V and J ends were trimmed by 6 bases and 0 bases, with 6 bases remaining between them. The CDR3 is CAIRTDSYEQYF. CDR3 in DNA: TGTGCCATCAGGACAGACTCCTACGAGCAGTACTTC.

This clonotype was counted only a few times. The CDR3 DNA reads as TGTGCCAGCACCCTCGCGGGGGTATTGGACACTGAAGCTTTCTTT. This codes for CASTLAGVLDTEAFF. The chain combines TRBV28 with TRBJ1-1, with D maybe TRBD1 (5 bases). CDR3 length equals 15 residues. V lost 7 bases and J lost 3, with 18 bases in between. The germline CDR1 and CDR2 sequences are MDHEN and SYDVKM.

This clonotype was seen repeatedly, ten times or more. The V gene is TRBV18, the J gene TRBJ2-1, with TRBD1 matching 7 bases. The trim removed 3 bases at V and 4 bases at J, leaving 9 bases unmatched. There are 16 residues in the CDR3. Germline V gene data show CDR1 as KGHSH and CDR2 as LQKENI. CDR3 in amino acids: CASSPETGFGYNEQFF. The CDR3 DNA reads TGTGCCAGCTCACCTGAGACAGGGTTCGGGTACAATGAGCAGTTCTTC.

The chain joins TRBV20-1 to TRBJ1-2; D gene ambiguous. The V gene's germline CDR1 is DFQATT and CDR2 SNEGSKA (reference sequence). This CDR3 is 14 amino acids long. V was clipped by 0 bases and J by 0 bases, with 8 bases between them. This chain's CDR3 is CSARDAATNYGYTF. The DNA for the CDR3 is TGCAGTGCTAGAGATGCGGCTACTAACTATGGCTACACCTTC.

V and J are TRBV4-1 and TRBJ1-1; D gene ambiguous. V lost 1 base to trimming and J lost 7 bases, with 19 bases between them. Germline values: CDR1 MGHRA, CDR2 YSYEKL. The CDR3 consists of 16 residues. CDR3 protein: CASSQANLVVVGEAFF. The CDR3 DNA follows: TGCGCCAGCAGCCAAGCAAACCTGGTCGTGGTAGGTGAAGCTTTCTTT.

As to this clonotype: The junction and the germline gene differ at one end; a read error may be behind it. The chain is built from TRBV5-1 and TRBJ2-1; 7 bases are shared with TRBD2. Per the germline V gene, CDR1 is SGHRS and CDR2 is YFSETQ. The CDR3 has 15 residues. The CDR3 DNA follows: TGCGCCAGCAGCTCGGGACTAATGACCTACAATGAGCGGTTCTTC. Residues: CASSSGLMTYNERFF.

In this sample, this clonotype turned up a few times. This rearrangement joins TRBV5-1 to TRBJ2-1; the D is unclear. Between the trimmed V and J ends, which lost 0 bases and 6 bases, there was a span of 10 bases. This CDR3 has 14 amino acids. Germline assignment: CDR1 SGHRS and CDR2 YFSETQ. The CDR3, as DNA: TGCGCCAGCAGCTTGGTGTCGGTCCCCAATGAGCAGTTCTTC. Its protein product is CASSLVSVPNEQFF.

This clonotype has just a few counts. This chain uses TRBV10-3 with TRBJ1-1; D gene unclear. Germline values: CDR1 ENHRY, CDR2 SYGVKD. The CDR3 extends over 15 amino acids. Trimming stripped 0 bases from V and 3 bases from J, with 11 bases between. In DNA form, the CDR3 reads TGTGCCATCAGTGAGTCGGTTCCAAGGGACACTGAAGCTTTCTTT. Amino acid sequence: CAISESVPRDTEAFF.

The table lists this clonotype with a few counts. V gene TRBV5-1 combines with J gene TRBJ2-7; no reliable D call. This CDR3 has 14 amino acids. V shed 6 bases and J shed 6 bases, with 19 bases lying between them. Germline V gene lookup returns CDR1 SGHRS and CDR2 YFSETQ. The CDR3 loop reads CASKLSGDWFEQYF. In DNA, the CDR3 is TGCGCCAGCAAACTCTCAGGAGATTGGTTCGAGCAGTACTTC.